This T cell receptor beta chain emerged from a study of cytomegalovirus exposure and HLA in healthy donors. Study context: An early release of data contained 75 million to 100 million unique TCRs, which came from HLA-typed donors. 81% of 350 to 400 genotyped donors fell in the Caucasian-associated ancestry cluster.

Amplification used 60 Vbeta primers and 13 Jbeta primers. Sequencing was performed with immunoSEQ multiplex PCR; in TCRdb, only in-frame clones are kept and a portion is missing. The sample carries approximately 170,000 clones, more than 70% recorded once. This CDR3 is built from 13 residues. V was pared by 5 bases and J by 3 bases, with 10 bases between. In germline, CDR1 is SGHTA, CDR2 FQGTGA. This clone showed up just a few times. The genes are TRBV7-3 and TRBJ1-1; perhaps TRBD1 as D (5 bases). Input material: PBMCs. The sequence was obtained from a woman between 50 and 59 years old in good health and CMV-seropositive. CDR3 region: CASSPEGYTEAFF. CDR3 DNA: TGTGCCAGCAGCCCGGAGGGGTACACTGAAGCTTTCTTT.